The 10 T cell receptor beta chains reported below all come from one sample, sequenced in a study of cytomegalovirus exposure and HLA in healthy donors. PCR amplification relied on 60 Vbeta primers (plus 13 Jbeta primers). TCRdb keeps only in-frame clones here, not all; method: immunoSEQ multiplex PCR. This table has 150,000 to 200,000 clones, around 76% appearing once. Sequenced input: PBMCs. The source is a woman in her 40s in good health and CMV-seronegative.

V gene TRBV15 combines with J gene TRBJ2-1; possibly TRBD2 for D (6 bases). The CDR3 is made up of 17 amino acids. Germline CDR1 reads LNHNV; CDR2 reads YYDKDF (reference sequence). The V gene lost 0 bases and the J gene lost 0 bases, with 12 bases spanning the gap. The CDR3 spells CATSRDLLATSYNEQFF. The CDR3 nucleotides are TGTGCCACCAGCAGAGATCTCCTAGCGACCTCCTACAATGAGCAGTTCTTC.

This clone was recorded only once. This rearrangement joins TRBV4-2 to TRBJ2-7, with 8 bases fitting TRBD2. The V segment lost 0 bases and the J segment 6 bases; nucleotides outside the gene matches: 7. The CDR3 contains 15 residues. Germline-derived CDR1 and CDR2 are LGHNA and YNFKEQ. The CDR3 region has the DNA TGTGCCAGCAGCCAAGAAGGAGGGACTAGTTTCGAGCAGTACTTC. Its translation is CASSQEGGTSFEQYF.

V usage is TRBV12-5 and J usage is TRBJ2-5; 9 bases fit TRBD2. V was pared by 4 bases and J by 7 bases, with 13 bases of the junction left unmatched. The CDR3 consists of 16 residues. Germline CDR1 and CDR2: LGHNT and FRNRAP. This CDR3 is CASGSKAGGPHGTQYF. As DNA, the CDR3 is TGTGCTAGTGGTTCAAAAGCGGGAGGCCCCCACGGGACCCAGTACTTC.

The chain links TRBV7-9 to TRBJ2-5, with D hard to call. CDR1 is SEHNR, CDR2 FQNEAQ, per germline (reference sequence). The CDR3 is 13 amino acids. With 2 bases removed from V and 5 bases from J, the gap between germline ends came to 9 bases. CDR3 in amino acids: CASSLRLLETQYF. In nucleotides, the CDR3 is TGTGCCAGCAGCTTAAGACTCCTCGAGACCCAGTACTTC.

The chain uses TRBV11-2 and TRBJ2-2; 10 nucleotides match TRBD2. Germline lookup yields CDR1 SGHAT and CDR2 FQNNGV. V lost 5 bases and J lost 5; bases outside the gene matches: 11. CDR3 size: 17 residues. The CDR3 protein is CASSPSSSGSYTGELFF. CDR3 in DNA: TGTGCCAGCAGCCCTAGTTCTAGCGGGAGTTATACCGGGGAGCTGTTTTTT.

J is TRBJ2-7 and V is TRBV5-1; the D gene is possibly TRBD1 (6 bases). Looked up from germline, CDR1 is SGHRS and CDR2 is YFSETQ. Trimming shortened V by 4 bases and J by 6 bases, and 17 bases separated the two germline ends. The CDR3 loop spans 14 amino acids. In DNA, the CDR3 is TGCGCCAGCAGCCCGAACCCCCAGGGGAGCGAGCAGTACTTC. It is translated as CASSPNPQGSEQYF.

The chain is built from TRBV30 and TRBJ1-1; 11 nucleotides match TRBD1. CDR1 GTSNPN and CDR2 SVGIG come from the germline V gene (reference sequence). CDR3 length equals 15 residues. Trimming cost V 6 bases and J 0 bases; bases outside gene matches: 6. DNA for the CDR3: TGTGCCTGCAGGGACAGGGGGATATTGAACACTGAAGCTTTCTTT. As protein: CACRDRGILNTEAFF.

The chain has TRBV27 and TRBJ1-5; 9 positions match TRBD1. Germline CDR1 reads MNHEY; CDR2 reads SMNVEV (reference sequence). With V trimmed by 2 bases and J by 4 bases, 3 bases remained unmatched. The CDR3 is 15 amino acids. The CDR3 here is CASSLGDRANQPQHF. The CDR3 DNA sequence: TGTGCCAGCAGTTTAGGGGACAGGGCGAATCAGCCCCAGCATTTT.

Only one count was recorded for this clone. This chain's CDR3 is CASSCTPHVAGDGYEQYF. The DNA of the CDR3 is TGTGCCAGCAGCTGTACCCCGCATGTAGCGGGAGATGGCTACGAGCAGTACTTC. This chain links TRBV7-3 with TRBJ2-7, with 9 positions matching TRBD2. The CDR3 spans 18 residues. The V segment lost 4 bases and the J segment 3 bases; nucleotides outside the gene matches: 16. Germline assignment: CDR1 SGHTA and CDR2 FQGTGA.

This clone was seen only once. The chain carries TRBV29-1 and TRBJ1-1, with 7 bases matching TRBD1. The V gene end was trimmed by 5 bases and the J gene end by 7 bases; junction bases not matched to a gene: 13. This CDR3 has 14 amino acids. Germline V gene sequence: CDR1 SQVTM, CDR2 ANQGSEA. This CDR3 reads CSVKGAEWGIEAFF. In nucleotides, the CDR3 is TGCAGCGTTAAGGGGGCAGAATGGGGCATTGAAGCTTTCTTT.